The sequence of this TCR beta chain was determined in a study of beta chain features in type 1 diabetes. General study results and limits: Type 1 diabetes patients had moderately but significantly shorter TCRB CDR3s in all four CD4+ subsets. Within the patient group, naive, central memory and Treg TCRB repertoires appeared more similar to each other than within healthy donors. PCR might show a preference for shorter templates, equally across patients and controls.

Expressed TCRB transcripts were sequenced because the isolated RNA had all been reverse transcribed beforehand. Generated by immunoSEQ multiplex PCR, the TCRdb table keeps only in-frame clones and is missing some. Of 300,000 to 350,000 clones in the sample, approximately 9.7% were seen once. This clone has a handful of counts. Its specificity is not known. V dropped 7 bases and J dropped 0 bases, with 16 bases sitting between them. The germline V gene has CDR1 PRHDT and CDR2 FYEKMQ (reference sequence). This CDR3 comprises 16 residues. The gene calls are TRBV13 and TRBJ1-3; TRBD1 might be the D (6 bases). The sample taken for sequencing was central memory CD4+ T cells from blood. This receptor was obtained from a man aged 25 to 45 with type 1 diabetes. This CDR3 reads CASKSRGAGSGNTIYF. The CDR3 DNA reads as TGTGCCAGCAAATCTAGGGGGGCTGGCTCTGGAAACACCATATATTTT.